Following are 24 T cell receptor beta chains from one sample sequenced in a study of blood T cell repertoires in COVID-19. Generated by immunoSEQ multiplex PCR, the TCRdb table keeps only in-frame clones and is missing some. Found here are about 90,000 clones, 70% to 90% of them singletons; the top ten hold roughly 2.5%. Sequencing was done on a sample of peripheral blood. The receptors were sampled from a man aged 50 to 60 with COVID-19, enrolled during active disease.

The V and J genes are TRBV24-1 and TRBJ2-1; 7 bases are shared with TRBD1. The germline V gene has CDR1 KGHDR and CDR2 SFDVKD. The CDR3 is 17 residues long. V gave up 3 bases and J gave up 2 bases; unmatched junction bases: 9. The CDR3: CATSDGTAKNPYNEQFF. The DNA for the CDR3 is TGTGCCACCAGTGATGGGACAGCGAAAAACCCCTACAATGAGCAGTTCTTC.

The chain uses TRBV18 and TRBJ1-2; 7 nucleotides align to TRBD1. Germline assignment: CDR1 KGHSH and CDR2 LQKENI. J lost 3 bases, V lost 3 bases, and 1 base had no gene match. The CDR3 is made up of 13 amino acids. The CDR3 region is CASSPDRDYGYTF. The CDR3 DNA is TGTGCCAGCTCACCCGACAGGGACTATGGCTACACCTTC.

The chain recombines TRBV19 with TRBJ2-7, with 9 bases that match TRBD1. The V segment lost 3 bases and the J segment 7 bases; nucleotides outside the gene matches: 4. The CDR3 runs to 13 residues. Germline V gives CDR1 LNHDA, CDR2 SQIVND (reference sequence). The CDR3 DNA sequence: TGTGCCAGTAGTATGGGGACAGGGAGTGAGCAGTACTTC. It translates to CASSMGTGSEQYF.

This CDR3 is CASSYRDREEAFF. As DNA, the CDR3 is TGTGCCAGCAGTTACCGAGACAGGGAAGAAGCTTTCTTT. The rearrangement joins TRBV6-5 to TRBJ1-1; 7 bases map to TRBD1. Germline CDR1 MNHEY, CDR2 SVGAGI. This CDR3 is built from 13 residues. The trim removed 2 bases at V and 8 bases at J, leaving 5 bases unmatched.

The gene calls are TRBV5-1 and TRBJ2-3; D unresolved. Trimming stripped 0 bases from V and 2 bases from J, with 13 bases between. The CDR3 is made up of 16 amino acids. Germline CDR1 SGHRS, CDR2 YFSETQ. The CDR3 DNA is TGCGCCAGCAGCTTGGACCCGGGTACCCCCACAGATACGCAGTATTTT. This codes for CASSLDPGTPTDTQYF.

This chain connects TRBV5-1 to TRBJ2-3; 8 positions match TRBD2. This CDR3 comprises 16 residues. Germline lookup yields CDR1 SGHRS and CDR2 YFSETQ. V lost 0 bases to trimming and J lost 7 bases; unmatched junction nucleotides: 10. The CDR3: CASSLAGSGVGNTQYF. The CDR3 nucleotides are TGCGCCAGCAGCTTGGCGGGTAGCGGGGTGGGGAATACGCAGTATTTT. The full variable domain, its missing parts supplied by reference TRBV5-1 and TRBJ2-3, is KAGVTQTPRYLIKTRGQQVTLSCSPISGHRSVSWYQQTPGQGLQFLFEYFSETQRNKGNFPGRFSGRQFSNSRSEMNVSTLELGDSALYLCASSLAGSGVGNTQYFGPGTRLTVL.

The genes are TRBV7-9 and TRBJ2-2; possibly TRBD2 for D (6 bases). The CDR3 consists of 16 residues. Germline loops: CDR1 SEHNR, CDR2 FQNEAQ (reference sequence). Trimming took 2 bases from V and 6 from J, leaving 16 bases between them. CDR3 residues: CASSLFGGVVPGELFF. DNA of the CDR3: TGTGCCAGCAGCTTATTTGGCGGGGTAGTTCCCGGGGAGCTGTTTTTT.

The genes are TRBV6-6 and TRBJ2-7; the D gene is possibly TRBD2 (8 bases). The CDR3 is 13 residues long. The ends were cut back, 10 bases at V and 1 base at J, with 14 bases in the middle. Germline values: CDR1 MNHNY, CDR2 SVGAGI (reference sequence). CDR3 nucleotide sequence: TGTGCCACGGGAGGGGGCGGGTCCTACGAGCAGTACTTC. This translates into CATGGGGSYEQYF.

DNA for the CDR3: TGTGCCAGCAGCTTAAGAACAGGGGACCAGCCCCAGCATTTT. Its protein is CASSLRTGDQPQHF. The gene calls are TRBV7-2 and TRBJ1-5; 7 positions match TRBD1. Germline V gene lookup returns CDR1 SGHTA and CDR2 FQGNSA. With 2 bases clipped from V and 7 bases from J, the junction kept 5 bases outside the gene matches. The CDR3 is made up of 14 amino acids.

This clone was seen only a few times. The V and J genes are TRBV9 and TRBJ2-2, with D perhaps TRBD2 (5 bases). CDR1 is SGDLS, CDR2 YYNGEE, per germline. V lost 1 base and J 5 bases, leaving 6 bases between the germline ends. This CDR3 has 13 amino acids. The CDR3 bases are TGTGCCAGCAGCGTACGGGGAACCGGGGAGCTGTTTTTT. This sequence encodes CASSVRGTGELFF.

The rearrangement joins TRBV18 to TRBJ1-2; no firm D call. CDR1 is KGHSH and CDR2 is LQKENI in the germline V gene. The V end was cut by 6 bases, the J end by 3 bases, with 11 bases between. CDR3 length: 13 residues. CDR3 DNA sequence: TGTGCCAGCTCGGCCGGGAGCGACTATGGCTACACCTTC. Residues: CASSAGSDYGYTF.

The rearrangement uses TRBV7-9 and TRBJ1-1; D remains ambiguous. The CDR3 length is 12 residues. With 8 bases removed from V and 4 bases from J, the gap between germline ends came to 11 bases. CDR1 is SEHNR and CDR2 is FQNEAQ in the germline V gene (reference sequence). CDR3 in amino acids: CASGGRGTEAFF. CDR3 nucleotides: TGTGCCAGCGGTGGGAGAGGCACTGAAGCTTTCTTT.

V is TRBV30 and J is TRBJ1-2; D gene unclear. This CDR3 is 13 amino acids long. Germline V CDR1 and CDR2: GTSNPN, SVGIG (reference sequence). Deletions cut 3 bases from V and 4 bases from J, with 12 bases between. The CDR3 here is CAWRIRTVYGYTF. The CDR3 DNA follows: TGTGCCTGGAGAATTAGAACAGTCTATGGCTACACCTTC. Full variable domain (outside the CDR3, taken from reference TRBV30 and TRBJ1-2): SQTIHQWPATLVQPVGSPLSLECTVEGTSNPNLYWYRQAAGRGLQLLFYSVGIGQISSEVPQNLSASRPQDRQFILSSKKLLLSDSGFYLCAWRIRTVYGYTFGSGTRLTVV.

V is TRBV27 and J is TRBJ2-2; weak D call: TRBD1 (5 bases). V gave up 3 bases and J gave up 7 bases, with 12 bases separating them. Germline V lookup: CDR1 MNHEY, CDR2 SMNVEV (reference sequence). The CDR3 is made up of 14 amino acids. The CDR3 reads CASSFRDGIGELFF. In DNA, the CDR3 is TGTGCCAGCAGTTTCAGGGATGGTATCGGGGAGCTGTTTTTT.

The rearrangement links TRBV5-1 to TRBJ1-4; 10 nucleotides align to TRBD1. CDR1 and CDR2 (germline): SGHRS, YFSETQ. CDR3 length: 15 residues. V lost 0 bases and J lost 8; bases outside the gene matches: 4. The CDR3 bases are TGCGCCAGCAGCTTGGCAGGGACAGGGGACGAAAAACTGTTTTTT. This codes for CASSLAGTGDEKLFF.

J is TRBJ1-1 and V is TRBV10-3, with D possibly matching TRBD1 (6 bases). Trimming left V 2 bases short and J 0 bases short, with 10 bases between. This CDR3 has 15 residues. CDR1 ENHRY and CDR2 SYGVKD come from the germline V gene. The CDR3 sequence is CAISEVRGLNTEAFF. In DNA form, the CDR3 reads TGTGCCATCAGTGAGGTCAGGGGCTTGAACACTGAAGCTTTCTTT.

This clone was observed a single time. The genes are TRBV6-1 and TRBJ1-2, with D perhaps TRBD1 (6 bases). The CDR3 is made up of 12 amino acids. Trimming shortened V by 0 bases and J by 8 bases, and 7 bases separated the two germline ends. Germline V gives CDR1 MNHNS, CDR2 SASEGT. The DNA for the CDR3 is TGTGCCAGCAGTGAAGCGACAGGAGGCTACACCTTC. Its translation is CASSEATGGYTF.

J is TRBJ2-6 and V is TRBV6-1; TRBD2 might be the D (5 bases). Germline values: CDR1 MNHNS, CDR2 SASEGT. With 3 bases removed from V and 1 base from J, the gap between germline ends came to 7 bases. The CDR3 extends over 15 amino acids. The CDR3 loop is CASSDGLSGANVLTF. As DNA, the CDR3 is TGTGCCAGCAGTGACGGACTTTCTGGGGCCAACGTCCTGACTTTC.

In its sample, this clone was seen a few times. This CDR3 reads CASSVTGWGSPLHF. CDR3 bases: TGTGCCAGTAGTGTGACAGGCTGGGGTTCACCCCTCCACTTT. The chain recombines TRBV19 with TRBJ1-6; tentatively, D is TRBD1 (6 bases). V shed 5 bases and J shed 9 bases, with 14 bases lying between them. Germline loops: CDR1 LNHDA, CDR2 SQIVND (reference sequence). There are 14 residues in the CDR3.

The genes are TRBV5-4 and TRBJ1-6; 8 positions agree with TRBD1. The trim removed 0 bases at V and 7 bases at J, leaving 0 bases unmatched. CDR1 SGHNT and CDR2 YYREEE come from the germline V gene (reference sequence). CDR3 length: 14 amino acids. As DNA, the CDR3 is TGTGCCAGCAGCTTGGACAGGGGGAATTCACCCCTCCACTTT. It yields the protein CASSLDRGNSPLHF.

CDR3 in DNA: TGTGCCAGCAGCCAAGAAGCCAGCGGGGGAGCCTACGAGCAGTACTTC. This codes for CASSQEASGGAYEQYF. This chain joins TRBV3-1 (or the pseudogene TRBV3-2) and TRBJ2-7; 8 bases fit TRBD2. CDR3 size: 16 residues. Germline CDR1 reads LGHDT; CDR2 reads YNNKEL (reference sequence). Germline trimming cut 0 bases from V and 2 bases from J; bases unmatched to any gene: 6.

The rearrangement uses TRBV6-5 and TRBJ1-1, with 8 bases lining up with TRBD1. The CDR3 totals 13 residues. V dropped 10 bases and J dropped 1; count of bases not matched to a gene: 5. Germline V gives CDR1 MNHEY, CDR2 SVGAGI. CDR3 sequence (DNA): TGTGCCACCGTTGGACAGGGGAACACTGAAGCTTTCTTT. Protein: CATVGQGNTEAFF.

This clone came up once. This chain connects TRBV10-1 to TRBJ2-7, with unresolved D. The length of the CDR3 is 13 residues. Germline V lookup: CDR1 WNHNN, CDR2 SYGVQD (reference sequence). V shed 6 bases and J shed 3 bases, with 12 bases lying between them. DNA of the CDR3: TGCGCCAGCAGCGTTGGGCCTGTCTACGAGCAGTACTTC. This encodes CASSVGPVYEQYF.

The rearrangement uses TRBV11-2 and TRBJ2-3; 7 nucleotides line up with TRBD2. Losses at the gene ends were 5 bases for V and 6 bases for J; bases not matched to a gene: 11. CDR3 length equals 15 residues. Germline CDR1 is SGHAT and CDR2 is FQNNGV. The chain's CDR3 is CASSPGLAARDTQYF. The CDR3 DNA follows: TGTGCCAGCAGCCCAGGGCTAGCGGCCCGGGATACGCAGTATTTT.